This entry describes one TCR beta chain. Its specific antigen is unknown. No qualities accompany the bases; no much larger clone lies one base away. A single peripheral blood draw of around 0.11 L on average was collected from each donor into heparinised tubes. A BD FACSAria II was used to sort naive, central memory, regulatory and stem cell-like memory CD4+ T cells with a panel that included CD45RO, CCR7, CD25, CD127, CD95 and CD27. All sorted populations exceeded 98% purity. PBMCs were isolated right away by Lymphoprep density gradient centrifugation and were stained directly, without culture. So that batch effects would be minimized, each experiment stained and sorted samples in pairs, pairing one healthy donor with one patient. This sample was taken from a study of beta chain features in type 1 diabetes (dated by TCRdb to about 2018). For context, the study as a whole: No differences in mean age, gender distribution, total cell number or subset yield were found between patients and healthy donors. In the study, TCRB repertoires of sorted circulating CD4+ T cell subsets from recently diagnosed type 1 diabetes patients were compared with those of matched healthy donors. A total of roughly 100 million sorted cells were examined across all samples, and RNA yield correlated strongly with the number of cells per subset. Regulatory and stem cell-like memory subsets were isolated from only 8 patients and roughly eight healthy donors, whereas naive and central memory subsets came from all 30 or so donors. Study-level results and caveats: At VDJ recombination sites, type 1 diabetes patients had fewer insertions and more deleted nucleotides, which implies abnormalities in thymic rearrangement. Sequencing cDNA rather than genomic DNA could over-represent highly expressing activated cells, although activation and CD3 levels did not differ between groups. Only small numbers of individuals were included in the HLA sub-analyses, which left unresolved whether HLA type had any influence on TCRB rearrangement. PCR might favor shorter templates, but patient and control samples were amplified and corrected together, so any skew would affect both groups equally. A moderate but significant shortening of TCRB CDR3 length was observed in type 1 diabetes patients in all four CD4+ subsets. Naive, central memory and regulatory TCRB repertoires appeared to be more alike among patients than among healthy donors.

All of the isolated RNA was reverse transcribed with the High Capacity cDNA Reverse Transcription Kit, so expressed TCRB transcripts were sequenced. Naive, central memory and regulatory T cell samples underwent deep immunoSEQ sequencing, averaging about 3.57 million total reads per sample. Sorted cells were lysed in RLT buffer and RNA was extracted with DNase-treated RNeasy Micro or Mini kits, depending on cell number. To prevent cross-contamination, each cell subset was processed individually, whereas patient and healthy donor samples were processed jointly. Using the immunoSEQ multiplex PCR, TCRB sequences were amplified from cDNA into 87-bp fragments spanning the CDR3 region. Sequencing of the amplicons was performed on the Illumina HiSeq platform. The original pipeline was this. Synthetic template baselines were used to correct PCR bias computationally, reads within Hamming distance 2 were collapsed, and singletons that could not be merged were discarded. Reads were aligned against IMGT to assign V, D and J genes, CDR3 length and insertions or deletions at six rearrangement sites. Clonotype counts were normalized to sorted cell number within each subset before computing true diversity and Gini coefficients with the tcR R package. The overlap coefficient, calculated on TCRB nucleotide sequences, was used to quantify repertoire sharing. As a proxy for the pre-selection repertoire, out-of-frame TCRB sequences from naive cells were analyzed. TCRdb took this table from immuneACCESS and kept in-frame rearrangements with V and J called. Such tables lack part of the clones; where checked against another copy, unresolved V genes explain under half of the gap, and the rest is unexplained. That table furnishes V, J and clone size, whereas the DNA furnished D and trimming. The sample contains about 700,000 clones, about an eighth of them found a single time. 0.022% of the sample goes to the ten largest clones.

Sequencing was carried out using naive CD4+ T cells from blood. In light of the paper, this sample's cell subset or site label describes: true naive CD4+ T cells. The clonotype was recovered from a man between 18 and 29 years old with type 1 diabetes.

For the CDR3, the sequence is CASSPATAYEQYF. The DNA sequence is given as TGTGCCAGCAGCCCAGCGACAGCCTACGAGCAGTACTTC. The V and J genes are TRBV7-9 and TRBJ2-7; the D gene is perhaps TRBD1, on 5 matching bases. Counted from cysteine to phenylalanine, this CDR3 has 13 amino acids. Kept here is only the CDR3 DNA, which spans 39 bases and is read in frame from base 1. Sequences SEHNR (CDR1) and FQNEAQ (CDR2) are obtained from the germline V gene (reference sequence). V is reduced by 5 bases and J by 2 bases, leaving a spacing of 10 bases between them. Outside the CDR3, residues come from the reference TRBV7-9 and TRBJ2-7 proteins, so the full variable domain is: DTGVSQNPRHKITKRGQNVTFRCDPISEHNRLYWYRQTLGQGPEFLTYFQNEAQLEKSRLLSDRFSAERPKGSFSTLEIQRTEQGDSAMYLCASSPATAYEQYFGPGTRLTVT.